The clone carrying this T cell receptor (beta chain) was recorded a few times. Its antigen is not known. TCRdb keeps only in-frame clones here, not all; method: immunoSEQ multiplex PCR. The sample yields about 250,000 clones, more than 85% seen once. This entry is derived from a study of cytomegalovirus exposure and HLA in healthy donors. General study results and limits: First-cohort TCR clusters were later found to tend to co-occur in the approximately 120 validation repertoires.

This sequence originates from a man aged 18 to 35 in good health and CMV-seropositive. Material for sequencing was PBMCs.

CDR3 in DNA: TGCGCCAGCAGCCCCCGGACAGGGGTGGGGGGCACTGAAGCTTTCTTT. This gives the protein CASSPRTGVGGTEAFF. The chain links TRBV5-1 to TRBJ1-1, with 9 positions matching TRBD1. V shed 4 bases, J shed 4 bases, and the junction held 11 bases outside the gene matches. Germline CDR1 and CDR2: SGHRS and YFSETQ. The CDR3 loop spans 16 amino acids.